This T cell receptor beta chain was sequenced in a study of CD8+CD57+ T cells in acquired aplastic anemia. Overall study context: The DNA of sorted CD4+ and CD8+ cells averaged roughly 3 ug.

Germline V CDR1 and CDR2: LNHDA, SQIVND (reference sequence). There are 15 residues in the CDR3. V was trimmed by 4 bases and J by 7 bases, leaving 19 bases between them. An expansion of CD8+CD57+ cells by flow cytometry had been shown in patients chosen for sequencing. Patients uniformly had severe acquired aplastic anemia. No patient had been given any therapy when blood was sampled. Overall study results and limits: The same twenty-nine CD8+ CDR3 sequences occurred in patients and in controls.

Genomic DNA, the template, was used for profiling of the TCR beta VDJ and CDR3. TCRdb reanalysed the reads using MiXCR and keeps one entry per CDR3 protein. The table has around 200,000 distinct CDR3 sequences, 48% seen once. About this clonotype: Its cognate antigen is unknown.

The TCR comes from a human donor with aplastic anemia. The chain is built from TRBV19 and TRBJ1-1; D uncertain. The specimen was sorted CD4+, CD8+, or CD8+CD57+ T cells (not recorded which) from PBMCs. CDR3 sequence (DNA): TGTGCCAGTAGTACCGACCAGAGCTCCTACAATGAAGCTTTCTTT. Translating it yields CASSTDQSSYNEAFF.